Listed below are T cell receptor beta chains from one sample, sequenced in a study of T cell responses to AZD1222 COVID-19 vaccine. Method: immunoSEQ multiplex PCR; TCRdb's copy keeps in-frame clones and lacks some. The data contain roughly 120,000 clones, about nine tenths of them seen just once; the ten biggest clones take up 4.4%. Sample: peripheral blood, taken on day 0 of AZD1222 vaccination. The receptors originated from an adult in good health. Each CDR3 is given with its conserved first and last residue. A D gene is named only where the DNA matches it firmly. Clone size, where shown, is once, few, many, or a class for clones that have expanded.

cdr3_nt cdr3_aa clone_size j_call d_call v_call
TGTGCCAGCAGCCAAGATACTGCAGGGACCTATGGCTACACCTTC CASSQDTAGTYGYTF - TRBJ1-2 - TRBV4-2
TGTGCCAGCAGTTCCCAGACAGGTCTCAATGAGCAGTTCTTC CASSSQTGLNEQFF - TRBJ2-1 - TRBV6-2/TRBV6-3
TGTGCCAGCACCCGAGGTTCGGGGAACAACTATGGCTACACCTTC CASTRGSGNNYGYTF - TRBJ1-2 - TRBV2
TGTGCCAGCAGTTACCCCGGACTAGCGGGAGAGGAGACCCAGTACTTC CASSYPGLAGEETQYF - TRBJ2-5 TRBD2 TRBV6-6
TGTGCCAGCAGCGTAGCCCCTGGAAGGGCGACTAACTATGGCTACACCTTC CASSVAPGRATNYGYTF - TRBJ1-2 - TRBV9
TGTGCCAGTAGTATAGGGATTGGTGGCAGGGTTAACACTGAAGCTTTCTTT CASSIGIGGRVNTEAFF once TRBJ1-1 - TRBV19
TGTGCCAGCAGCTTGACTAGCGGGAGTGGGCAGTTCTTC CASSLTSGSGQFF - TRBJ2-1 TRBD2 TRBV27
TGTGCCAGTAGTCCACAGGGGGCGGTGAGCAATCAGCCCCAGCATTTT CASSPQGAVSNQPQHF - TRBJ1-5 TRBD1 TRBV19
TGCGCCAGCAGTGAGTCGATAACACCGGGCCGGGACACTGAAGCTTTCTTT CASSESITPGRDTEAFF once TRBJ1-1 - TRBV10-1
TGTGCCAGCAGCACCGACTCCTACGAGCAGTACTTC CASSTDSYEQYF medium-sized TRBJ2-7 - TRBV7-9
TGTGCCAGCAGCCAAGGACAGGGGGGCGGTCAGCCCCAGCATTTT CASSQGQGGGQPQHF few TRBJ1-5 TRBD1 TRBV4-2
TGTGCCAGCAGCTTAGGGGGACAGGGGGCGCGTCGAATAGTTGATACGCAGTATTTT CASSLGGQGARRIVDTQYF - TRBJ2-3 TRBD1 TRBV7-9
TGCGCCAGCAGCCCAGGGTTGGGTTTGGGGCCCACTGGAAACACCATATATTTT CASSPGLGLGPTGNTIYF - TRBJ1-3 - TRBV4-3
TGTGCCAGCAGCTGGGCGCGGGGTTGGAACACCGGGGAGCTGTTTTTT CASSWARGWNTGELFF - TRBJ2-2 - TRBV7-8
TGCGCCAGCAGCTTGACAACAGTCTCTGGGGCCAACGTCCTGACTTTC CASSLTTVSGANVLTF - TRBJ2-6 - TRBV5-1
TGCACCAGCAGCCAAGGTGGTCGCGCGGCTAGCACAGATACGCAGTATTTT CTSSQGGRAASTDTQYF - TRBJ2-3 - TRBV1
TGTGCCAGCAGCGTTGGGGTAACCTACGAGCAGTACTTC CASSVGVTYEQYF - TRBJ2-7 - TRBV3-1/TRBV3-2
TGTGCCAGCAGGGATGGAGCGGCAGGTCGTCTCGAGCAGTACTTC CASRDGAAGRLEQYF - TRBJ2-7 - TRBV27